This entry lists 23 T cell receptor beta chains sequenced from one sample in a study of CD8 T cells in ankylosing spondylitis. In TCRdb, the 5' RACE reads were re-called with MiXCR into one record per CDR3 protein. The sample shows about 36,000 distinct CDR3 sequences, 4.5% to 6% of them seen only once. Material: blood, either unsorted or a sorted T cell fraction (not recorded which). The receptors derive from a male donor with ankylosing spondylitis or in good health (not recorded which).

This clonotype was seen many times. This chain connects TRBV6-4 to TRBJ2-1; D might be TRBD1 or TRBD2, each matching 5 bases. V lost 6 bases and J 7 bases, leaving 13 bases between the germline ends. Germline V gene sequence: CDR1 MRHNA, CDR2 SNTAGT. The CDR3 is made up of 13 amino acids. Here the CDR3 reads CASSRDLQNEQFF. For the CDR3, the DNA is TGTGCCAGCAGCCGGGACCTTCAGAATGAGCAGTTCTTC.

The table lists this clonotype with many counts. This chain joins TRBV19 and TRBJ1-1, with a weak D call TRBD1 (5 bases). Germline CDR1 and CDR2: LNHDA and SQIVND (reference sequence). The CDR3 is 12 amino acids. CDR3 in amino acids: CASTVGATEAFF. The CDR3 DNA reads as TGTGCTTCCACGGTCGGGGCCACTGAAGCTTTCTTT.

This clonotype was seen ten or more times. No conserved phenylalanine or tryptophan ends this CDR3, so it is likely a read error. Because the CDR3's place on the DNA is in doubt, the DNA is left out and the CDR3 is given as listed by TCRdb. The chain employs TRBV5-4 and TRBJ2-5; TRBD2 is the table's D call, not checked against the DNA. Germline V CDR1 and CDR2: SGHNT, YYREEE (reference sequence). The CDR3 spans 12 amino acids, including both terminal residues. CDR3 region: CASSLRVTIFGL.

This clonotype was observed at least ten times. The chain combines TRBV29-1 with TRBJ2-3, with D unresolved. Deletions cut 7 bases from V and 6 bases from J, with 11 bases between. The CDR3 has 11 amino acids. The germline CDR1 and CDR2 sequences are SQVTM and ANQGSEA. For the CDR3, the DNA is TGCAGCGCTGGTCGGTGGGATACGCAGTATTTT. Its translation: CSAGRWDTQYF.

The V call is TRBV24-1, the J call TRBJ2-3; 8 nucleotides line up with TRBD2. V trimming: 3 bases; J trimming: 6 bases; junction bases outside the gene matches: 7. Germline CDR1 is KGHDR and CDR2 is SFDVKD. The CDR3 is 15 amino acids. The CDR3 DNA reads as TGTGCCACCAGTGATGCCCAGCGGGGGAGGGATACGCAGTATTTT. Amino acids: CATSDAQRGRDTQYF.

This clonotype occurred many times. J is TRBJ1-1 and V is TRBV7-3; TRBD1 aligns across 10 bases. The CDR3 is made up of 17 amino acids. CDR1 is SGHTA, CDR2 FQGTGA, per germline. V dropped 5 bases and J dropped 5; count of bases not matched to a gene: 14. CDR3 loop: CASSPYPGTGVWTEAFF. CDR3 nucleotides: TGTGCCAGCAGCCCATACCCGGGGACAGGGGTTTGGACTGAAGCTTTCTTT.

This clonotype is deemed medium-sized. The chain joins TRBV12-3 or TRBV12-4 to TRBJ2-7; D gene uncertain. Between the trimmed V and J ends, which lost 7 bases and 2 bases, there was a span of 15 bases. The CDR3 is 14 residues long. The CDR3 region has the DNA TGTGCCAGCAACCCAGCAGATCTAACCTACGAGCAGTACTTC. It encodes CASNPADLTYEQYF.

This clonotype appeared many times. This chain uses TRBV12-3 or TRBV12-4 with TRBJ2-7, with 8 nucleotides matching TRBD2. The CDR3 is 14 amino acids. The trim removed 7 bases at V and 4 bases at J, leaving 9 bases unmatched. This CDR3 is CASNKGGLGYEQYF. The CDR3 DNA is TGTGCCAGCAACAAAGGGGGACTAGGGTACGAGCAGTACTTC.

Many counts were recorded for this clonotype. The chain is built from TRBV7-3 and TRBJ2-7, with D possibly being TRBD1 (6 bases). From germline, CDR1 is SGHTA and CDR2 FQGTGA. The CDR3 is made up of 17 amino acids. Trimming cost V 1 base and J 2 bases, with 18 bases left between them. The CDR3 DNA follows: TGTGCCAGCAGCTTAAAGGGGAACAGGGCTCAACCCTACGAGCAGTACTTC. Encoded protein: CASSLKGNRAQPYEQYF. Filled out from reference TRBV7-3 and TRBJ2-7, the complete variable domain reads GAGVSQTPSNKVTEKGKYVELRCDPISGHTALYWYRQSLGQGPEFLIYFQGTGAADDSGLPNDRFFAVRPEGSVSTLKIQRTERGDSAVYLCASSLKGNRAQPYEQYFGPGTRLTVT.

This clonotype was seen ten or more times. V is TRBV5-1 and J is TRBJ2-3; TRBD1 might be the D (6 bases). CDR3 length: 14 residues. Germline V gene lookup returns CDR1 SGHRS and CDR2 YFSETQ. V lost 4 bases and J lost 4, with 13 bases in between. The DNA of the CDR3 is TGCGCCAGCAGCCTCACAGGGAGTTCAGATACGCAGTATTTT. Translated: CASSLTGSSDTQYF.

This clonotype was seen repeatedly, ten times or more. The V and J genes are TRBV5-1 and TRBJ2-7, with D possibly called TRBD1 or TRBD2 (5 bases each). Germline lookup yields CDR1 SGHRS and CDR2 YFSETQ. V was cut by 4 bases and J by 5 bases, with 16 bases left in between. The CDR3 covers 14 residues. Written as DNA, the CDR3 is TGCGCCAGCAGCCAGAAACAGGTTAGCGACGAGCAGTACTTC. Amino acids: CASSQKQVSDEQYF.

This clonotype was recorded at least ten times. The chain uses TRBV18 and TRBJ2-7; 9 bases map to TRBD1. The CDR3 is 16 residues long. CDR1 and CDR2 (germline): KGHSH, LQKENI. V lost 3 bases and J lost 2; bases outside the gene matches: 8. The CDR3 is CASSPAGTGRTYEQYF. CDR3 sequence (DNA): TGTGCCAGCTCACCGGCCGGGACAGGGAGGACCTACGAGCAGTACTTC.

This clonotype was observed many times. The chain couples TRBV3-1 to TRBJ2-7; maybe TRBD2 (6 bases). The length of the CDR3 is 15 residues. The V end lost 4 bases, the J end lost 3 bases, and 16 bases lay between the germline ends. Per the germline V gene, CDR1 is LGHDT and CDR2 is YNNKEL (reference sequence). Written as DNA, the CDR3 is TGTGCCAGCAGCCCCCTTTCGGGAGCCCTCTACGAGCAGTACTTC. Its translation: CASSPLSGALYEQYF.

This clonotype was recorded many times. V and J are TRBV29-1 and TRBJ2-4; D perhaps matches TRBD2 (5 bases). CDR1 SQVTM and CDR2 ANQGSEA come from the germline V gene. With 7 bases removed from V and 9 bases from J, the gap between germline ends came to 19 bases. The CDR3 extends over 13 amino acids. CDR3 DNA sequence: TGCAGCGCCAGCCTCGGGGTCGACCCCATTCAGTACTTC. This sequence encodes CSASLGVDPIQYF.

This clonotype was found many times. The chain has TRBV7-2 and TRBJ2-1; no firm D call. CDR1 and CDR2 (germline): SGHTA, FQGNSA. With 2 bases removed from V and 0 bases from J, the gap between germline ends came to 8 bases. The CDR3 sequence is 15 residues long. This chain's CDR3 is CASSLFPSSYNEQFF. The CDR3 nucleotides are TGTGCCAGCAGCTTATTTCCCAGCTCCTACAATGAGCAGTTCTTC.

A note on this clonotype: This may be a read error: a much more frequent sequence differs by one nucleotide. The chain carries TRBV6-2 or TRBV6-3 and TRBJ2-1, with 7 positions matching TRBD1. The trim removed 11 bases at V and 4 bases at J, leaving 20 bases unmatched. Germline V CDR1 and CDR2: MNHEY, SVGEGT. This CDR3 region has 17 residues. CDR3 protein: CARAPLSLQGMYNEQFF. The CDR3 DNA sequence: TGTGCCCGCGCGCCCCTCTCCCTACAGGGGATGTACAATGAGCAGTTCTTC.

This clonotype was recorded many times. This chain uses TRBV7-2 with TRBJ2-3; 8 nucleotides match TRBD2. This CDR3 spans 16 amino acids. Trimming at V came to 5 bases and at J to 5 bases, leaving 12 bases not matched to a gene. Germline V gives CDR1 SGHTA, CDR2 FQGNSA. CDR3 sequence reads: CASSVRPSGSVDTQYF. Here the CDR3 DNA reads TGTGCCAGCAGCGTACGACCTAGCGGGTCGGTAGATACGCAGTATTTT.

There are many counts of this clonotype. The rearrangement joins TRBV7-3 to TRBJ2-1, with a possible D match to TRBD2 (6 bases). The germline gives CDR1 SGHTA, CDR2 FQGTGA. The V end was cut by 3 bases, the J end by 4 bases, with 13 bases between. CDR3 size: 15 residues. CDR3 in DNA: TGTGCCAGCAGCTTCTCATCGGCGGGGTACAATGAGCAGTTCTTC. Protein sequence: CASSFSSAGYNEQFF.

This clonotype was counted at least ten times. Here the CDR3 reads CASSLSADRGNLNTEAFF. The CDR3 bases are TGTGCCAGCAGCTTGTCCGCCGACAGGGGAAACTTGAACACTGAAGCTTTCTTT. The V gene is TRBV5-4, the J gene TRBJ1-1; 8 nucleotides align to TRBD1. With 1 base clipped from V and 0 bases from J, the junction kept 11 bases outside the gene matches. Germline V lookup: CDR1 SGHNT, CDR2 YYREEE (reference sequence). The length of the CDR3 is 18 residues.

Details on this clonotype: This is likely a read error, given that the CDR3 carries no conserved phenylalanine or tryptophan at its end. The CDR3 bases are TGTGCCAGCAGCTTGATTACAGGACAAGCTTTCTCT. Translated, it gives CASSLITGQAFS. The J gene is TRBJ1-1, the V gene TRBV5-6, with a possible D match to TRBD1 (5 bases). V lost 1 base, J lost 9 bases, and 10 bases lay in between. Germline V gene sequence: CDR1 SGHDT, CDR2 YYEEEE. This CDR3 has 12 residues.

There are many counts of this clonotype. The chain carries TRBV10-2 and TRBJ2-7, with 11 positions matching TRBD2. CDR3 length: 18 amino acids. Germline CDR1 and CDR2: WSHSY and SAAADI. V trimming: 9 bases; J trimming: 0 bases; junction bases outside the gene matches: 16. DNA of the CDR3: TGCGCCAGACCCACACGGACTAGCGGGCCAGATATCTCCTACGAGCAGTACTTC. As protein: CARPTRTSGPDISYEQYF.

This clonotype came up many times. V usage is TRBV29-1 and J usage is TRBJ2-1; unclear D gene. Germline CDR1 reads SQVTM; CDR2 reads ANQGSEA. The CDR3 spans 11 residues. Trimming removed 4 bases at V and 7 bases at J, with 8 bases between. For the CDR3, the DNA is TGCAGCGTTGGTTTCGGAAATGAGCAGTTCTTC. It yields the protein CSVGFGNEQFF.

This clonotype was observed at least ten times. This chain connects TRBV9 to TRBJ2-7, with D maybe TRBD1 (6 bases). The germline V gene has CDR1 SGDLS and CDR2 YYNGEE. The germline V and J ends were trimmed by 3 bases and 2 bases, with 12 bases remaining between them. The CDR3 extends over 14 amino acids. The CDR3 loop reads CASSAWDIPYEQYF. CDR3 DNA sequence: TGTGCCAGCAGCGCCTGGGACATCCCCTACGAGCAGTACTTC.